Listed here are 10 T cell receptor beta chains from one sample, sequenced in a study of blood T cell repertoires in COVID-19. Sequencing was performed with immunoSEQ multiplex PCR; in TCRdb, only in-frame clones are kept and a portion is missing. The data contain 250,000 to 300,000 clones, 86% of them singletons. The sample consisted of peripheral blood. The source is a man aged 18 to 29 with active or convalescent COVID-19.

The chain carries TRBV28 and TRBJ1-6; D not resolved. Trimming cost V 10 bases and J 2 bases, with 18 bases left between them. The CDR3 contains 16 residues. Germline V gives CDR1 MDHEN, CDR2 SYDVKM. The CDR3 region has the DNA TGTGCCACCTCAACGGGAGGTTCCCCCTATAATTCACCCCTCCACTTT. Its protein product is CATSTGGSPYNSPLHF.

J is TRBJ2-2 and V is TRBV4-2; no reliable D call. The V end was cut by 6 bases, the J end by 5 bases, with 13 bases between. This CDR3 comprises 14 residues. Per the germline V gene, CDR1 is LGHNA and CDR2 is YNFKEQ. The CDR3 DNA sequence: TGTGCCAGCAGGGGCCGGATCTTGACCGGGGAGCTGTTTTTT. Its translation is CASRGRILTGELFF.

The chain couples TRBV3-1 (or the pseudogene TRBV3-2) to TRBJ2-4; 9 bases agree with TRBD2. Germline V gene sequence: CDR1 LGHDT, CDR2 YNNKEL (reference sequence). The trim removed 1 base at V and 7 bases at J, leaving 11 bases unmatched. The CDR3 has 17 residues. The CDR3 DNA reads as TGTGCCAGCAGCCAAGTCAGCGGGGGGATTAGAGGGAACATTCAGTACTTC. It translates to CASSQVSGGIRGNIQYF.

This chain joins TRBV4-1 and TRBJ2-5; no clear D. V was trimmed by 4 bases and J by 1 base, leaving 13 bases between them. This CDR3 spans 15 amino acids. Germline CDR1 reads MGHRA; CDR2 reads YSYEKL. The CDR3 protein is CASSPSMVLQETQYF. The CDR3, as DNA: TGCGCCAGCAGCCCCTCTATGGTACTCCAAGAGACCCAGTACTTC.

The chain carries TRBV5-5 and TRBJ1-2; TRBD1 matches at 9 bases. This CDR3 has 15 residues. In germline, CDR1 is SGHKS, CDR2 YYEKEE (reference sequence). V was clipped by 6 bases and J by 8 bases; unmatched bases: 14. DNA of the CDR3: TGTGCCAGCACCCCGACAGGGGGTTCTTACACGGGCTACACCTTC. Amino acid sequence: CASTPTGGSYTGYTF.

CDR3 region: CASSARESYNEQFF. The CDR3 bases are TGTGCCAGCAGCGCACGGGAATCGTACAATGAGCAGTTCTTC. The V gene is TRBV9, the J gene TRBJ2-1; tentatively, D is TRBD2 (5 bases). The CDR3 length is 14 residues. The V end lost 3 bases, the J end lost 4 bases, and 11 bases lay between the germline ends. The germline CDR1 and CDR2 sequences are SGDLS and YYNGEE.

This clone was counted between two and nine times. The V and J genes are TRBV7-2 and TRBJ2-1; D is ambiguous. The CDR3 runs 14 residues. Deletions cut 0 bases from V and 4 bases from J, with 7 bases between. Germline loops: CDR1 SGHTA, CDR2 FQGNSA. CDR3 in amino acids: CASSLAFQYNEQFF. Here the CDR3 DNA reads TGTGCCAGCAGCTTAGCGTTCCAGTACAATGAGCAGTTCTTC. Full variable domain (outside the CDR3, taken from reference TRBV7-2 and TRBJ2-1): GAGVSQSPSNKVTEKGKDVELRCDPISGHTALYWYRQSLGQGLEFLIYFQGNSAPDKSGLPSDRFSAERTGGSVSTLTIQRTQQEDSAVYLCASSLAFQYNEQFFGPGTRLTVL.

The chain joins TRBV24-1 to TRBJ2-3; a possible D gene is TRBD2 (5 bases). Germline values: CDR1 KGHDR, CDR2 SFDVKD. The CDR3 length is 14 residues. The V end was cut by 3 bases, the J end by 3 bases, with 9 bases between. DNA of the CDR3: TGTGCCACCAGTGATCGAACGGGGACAGATACGCAGTATTTT. Amino acids: CATSDRTGTDTQYF.

The chain couples TRBV18 to TRBJ1-1; possible D gene TRBD1, 6 bases. V was pared by 3 bases and J by 3 bases, with 14 bases between. The CDR3 totals 15 residues. Germline V gene data show CDR1 as KGHSH and CDR2 as LQKENI. CDR3 DNA: TGTGCCAGCTCACCCCAGGGGATTTCGGACACTGAAGCTTTCTTT. Protein: CASSPQGISDTEAFF. The variable domain in full, completed from reference TRBV18 and TRBJ1-1, reads NAGVMQNPRHLVRRRGQEARLRCSPMKGHSHVYWYRQLPEEGLKFMVYLQKENIIDESGMPKERFSAEFPKEGPSILRIQQVVRGDSAAYFCASSPQGISDTEAFFGQGTRLTVV.

This clone appeared a single time. The chain links TRBV5-4 to TRBJ2-7; 8 nucleotides match TRBD2. V lost 1 base, J lost 0 bases, and 3 bases stayed unmatched. Germline CDR1 reads SGHNT; CDR2 reads YYREEE (reference sequence). This CDR3 contains 15 residues. Here the CDR3 reads CASSLFGTSSYEQYF. CDR3 coding DNA: TGTGCCAGCAGCTTGTTTGGGACTAGCTCCTACGAGCAGTACTTC. Together with reference TRBV5-4 and TRBJ2-7, the CDR3 gives the full variable domain: ETGVTQSPTHLIKTRGQQVTLRCSSQSGHNTVSWYQQALGQGPQFIFQYYREEENGRGNFPPRFSGLQFPNYSSELNVNALELDDSALYLCASSLFGTSSYEQYFGPGTRLTVT.